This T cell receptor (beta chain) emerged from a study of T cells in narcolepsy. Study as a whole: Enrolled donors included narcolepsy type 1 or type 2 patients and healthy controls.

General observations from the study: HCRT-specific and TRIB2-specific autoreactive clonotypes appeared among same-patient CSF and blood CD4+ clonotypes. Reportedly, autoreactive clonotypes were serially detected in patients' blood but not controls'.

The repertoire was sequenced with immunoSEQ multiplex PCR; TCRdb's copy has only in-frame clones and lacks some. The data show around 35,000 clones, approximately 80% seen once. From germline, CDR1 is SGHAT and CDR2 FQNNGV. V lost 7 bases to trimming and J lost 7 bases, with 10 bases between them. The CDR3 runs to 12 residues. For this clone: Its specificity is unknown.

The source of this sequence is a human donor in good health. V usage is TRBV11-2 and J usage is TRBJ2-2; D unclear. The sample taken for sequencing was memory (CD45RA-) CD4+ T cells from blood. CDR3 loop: CASTYSLGELFF. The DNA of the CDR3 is TGTGCCAGCACGTACAGCCTCGGGGAGCTGTTTTTT.